This is a list of T cell receptor beta chains from one sample in a study of CD8+ T cells in alopecia areata. Sequencing was performed with immunoSEQ multiplex PCR; in TCRdb, only in-frame clones are kept and a portion is missing. The sample includes about 39,000 clones, 55% to 75% of them seen just once. This sample comprised CD8+ T cells sorted from blood, obtained at week 4, from a patient treated with tofacitinib. The receptors derive from a human donor with alopecia areata. Both conserved end residues are part of each CDR3. Each record gives: V gene, clone size, J gene, CDR3 protein. Some rows have no size entry. The others give once, few or many, or a class for an expanded clone.

v_gene: TRBV4-3
abundance: -
j_gene: TRBJ2-6
CDR3aa: CASSQTTPSGLTF

v_gene: TRBV30
abundance: few
j_gene: TRBJ2-1
CDR3aa: CAWRRGMGSGEQFF

v_gene: TRBV6-5
abundance: few
j_gene: TRBJ2-1
CDR3aa: CASSSGPGPDEQFF

v_gene: TRBV29-1
abundance: once
j_gene: TRBJ1-1
CDR3aa: CSSTQNTEAFF

v_gene: TRBV27
abundance: -
j_gene: TRBJ1-6
CDR3aa: CANPQGFNSPLHF

v_gene: TRBV29-1
abundance: -
j_gene: TRBJ2-3
CDR3aa: CSVEDPIGSRGRPSTDTQYF

v_gene: TRBV6-4
abundance: few
j_gene: TRBJ2-5
CDR3aa: CASSYGLAGGSQETQYF

v_gene: TRBV7-2
abundance: -
j_gene: TRBJ2-7
CDR3aa: CASSPWTGYEQYF

v_gene: TRBV5-8
abundance: -
j_gene: TRBJ2-5
CDR3aa: CASSPARLETQYF

v_gene: TRBV4-1
abundance: medium-sized
j_gene: TRBJ2-7
CDR3aa: CASSQGQAGRYEQYF

v_gene: TRBV7-9
abundance: -
j_gene: TRBJ2-5
CDR3aa: CASSFYQETQYF

v_gene: TRBV4-3
abundance: few
j_gene: TRBJ2-7
CDR3aa: CASSQGTGGSYEQYF

v_gene: TRBV28
abundance: -
j_gene: TRBJ2-7
CDR3aa: CASSSSRTYRGEQYF

v_gene: TRBV29-1
abundance: -
j_gene: TRBJ2-2
CDR3aa: CSVESEAGELFF

v_gene: TRBV7-9
abundance: few
j_gene: TRBJ1-4
CDR3aa: CASSPPSAGNEKLFF

v_gene: TRBV4-1
abundance: -
j_gene: TRBJ2-7
CDR3aa: CASSLRTPVQGAYEQYF

v_gene: TRBV29-1
abundance: -
j_gene: TRBJ1-4
CDR3aa: CSVVRDDIGNEKLFF

v_gene: TRBV7-6
abundance: -
j_gene: TRBJ2-7
CDR3aa: CASSLMSWSEQYF

v_gene: TRBV7-2
abundance: -
j_gene: TRBJ2-7
CDR3aa: CASSYYGTVDEQYF

v_gene: TRBV2
abundance: -
j_gene: TRBJ2-1
CDR3aa: CASSEALQSVTNNEQFF

v_gene: TRBV6-6
abundance: few
j_gene: TRBJ2-7
CDR3aa: CASSPSGGEQYF

v_gene: TRBV2
abundance: -
j_gene: TRBJ2-2
CDR3aa: CASSELTGTPNTGELFF

v_gene: TRBV29-1
abundance: few
j_gene: TRBJ1-1
CDR3aa: CSVQRDTNTEAFF

v_gene: TRBV27
abundance: -
j_gene: TRBJ2-2
CDR3aa: CASSFRTQSGELFF

v_gene: TRBV30
abundance: -
j_gene: TRBJ1-6
CDR3aa: CAWSVQGHSPLHF

v_gene: TRBV29-1
abundance: -
j_gene: TRBJ2-3
CDR3aa: CSVESESTDTQYF

v_gene: TRBV15
abundance: -
j_gene: TRBJ1-1
CDR3aa: CATSRDKDLPTEAFF

v_gene: TRBV30
abundance: -
j_gene: TRBJ2-3
CDR3aa: CAWRGGRDTQYF

v_gene: TRBV6-1
abundance: -
j_gene: TRBJ2-3
CDR3aa: CASSERVADTQYF

v_gene: TRBV4-3
abundance: few
j_gene: TRBJ1-1
CDR3aa: CASSQDLLTEAFF

v_gene: TRBV7-9
abundance: -
j_gene: TRBJ2-3
CDR3aa: CASTRPSSGTDTQYF

v_gene: TRBV6-5
abundance: -
j_gene: TRBJ2-3
CDR3aa: CASGPQVGTDTQYF

v_gene: TRBV30
abundance: -
j_gene: TRBJ1-1
CDR3aa: CAWIGNRWTEAFF

v_gene: TRBV29-1
abundance: -
j_gene: -
CDR3aa: CSAGLTGDDEQYF

v_gene: TRBV10-2
abundance: -
j_gene: TRBJ1-5
CDR3aa: CASRDFANQPQHF

v_gene: TRBV30
abundance: -
j_gene: TRBJ2-2
CDR3aa: CAWSVPTGELFF

v_gene: TRBV19
abundance: -
j_gene: TRBJ1-1
CDR3aa: CASTPIGQGRGEAFF

v_gene: TRBV29-1
abundance: -
j_gene: TRBJ2-3
CDR3aa: CSVPRSDTQYF

v_gene: TRBV6-5
abundance: -
j_gene: TRBJ2-2
CDR3aa: CASSPRDGGELFF

v_gene: TRBV19
abundance: -
j_gene: TRBJ2-2
CDR3aa: CASSPRLGFELFF

v_gene: TRBV10-2
abundance: -
j_gene: TRBJ2-7
CDR3aa: CASSGRGSYEQYF

v_gene: TRBV4-3
abundance: -
j_gene: TRBJ2-5
CDR3aa: CASSQGGRETQYF